Listed here are 17 T cell receptor beta chains from one sample, sequenced in a study of Tregs in tolerant kidney transplant recipients. Profiling relied on immunoSEQ multiplex PCR, and the TCRdb table lists in-frame clones only, not all of them. The table has around 50,000 clones, about 83% seen once; the top ten hold more than 4.5%. Sequenced: CD4+ T cells from blood. These receptors originate from a human donor in good health.

The chain uses TRBV6-5 and TRBJ2-1; no definite D call. Germline V gene lookup returns CDR1 MNHEY and CDR2 SVGAGI. The CDR3 length is 15 residues. Trimming shortened V by 5 bases and J by 3 bases, and 14 bases separated the two germline ends. Here the CDR3 DNA reads TGTGCCAGCAGTCCGCGGTATGAGAACTACAATGAGCAGTTCTTC. Its protein product is CASSPRYENYNEQFF.

This clone has more than one count but fewer than ten. This chain uses TRBV6-1 with TRBJ1-5; tentative D call: TRBD1 (5 bases). CDR3 length: 15 amino acids. The ends were cut back, 2 bases at V and 6 bases at J, with 14 bases in the middle. Germline V gives CDR1 MNHNS, CDR2 SASEGT. CDR3 loop: CASSESYRYTQPQHF. The CDR3 bases are TGTGCCAGCAGTGAAAGTTACAGGTACACTCAGCCCCAGCATTTT.

This rearrangement joins TRBV7-9 to TRBJ2-7; the match to TRBD2 covers 8 bases. Per germline, CDR1 SEHNR and CDR2 FQNEAQ (reference sequence). After removal of 4 bases from V and 2 bases from J, the junction contained 4 bases not matched to a gene. This CDR3 is 14 amino acids long. The CDR3 protein is CASSYLAGTYEQYF. The CDR3, as DNA: TGTGCCAGCAGCTACCTAGCGGGTACCTACGAGCAGTACTTC.

This chain connects TRBV19 to TRBJ2-3; D might be TRBD2 (5 bases). CDR3 size: 17 residues. Germline loops: CDR1 LNHDA, CDR2 SQIVND (reference sequence). Trimming removed 6 bases from V and 4 bases from J, with 23 bases in between. This CDR3 is CASSPPAVGVGADTQYF. In nucleotides, the CDR3 is TGTGCCAGTAGCCCCCCAGCGGTGGGTGTGGGTGCAGATACGCAGTATTTT.

The chain combines TRBV14 with TRBJ2-1; D uncertain. The CDR3 contains 12 residues. CDR1 and CDR2 (germline): SGHDN, FVKESK. Deletions cut 1 base from V and 5 bases from J, with 3 bases between. The CDR3 sequence: CASSQAHNEQFF. DNA of the CDR3: TGTGCCAGCAGCCAAGCCCACAATGAGCAGTTCTTC.

The chain couples TRBV7-3 to TRBJ2-2; the match to TRBD1 covers 8 bases. The germline CDR1 and CDR2 sequences are SGHTA and FQGTGA. CDR3 length: 19 amino acids. The V segment lost 1 base and the J segment 0 bases; nucleotides outside the gene matches: 10. The CDR3: CASSLKGTGYPSNTGELFF. DNA for the CDR3: TGTGCCAGCAGCTTAAAGGGGACAGGATATCCCTCGAACACCGGGGAGCTGTTTTTT.

This chain uses TRBV7-3 with TRBJ2-2; 8 bases align to TRBD2. Germline V CDR1 and CDR2: SGHTA, FQGTGA. The CDR3 consists of 15 residues. V lost 5 bases to trimming and J lost 5 bases; unmatched junction nucleotides: 7. The CDR3 region is CASSPTSGGTGELFF. CDR3 sequence (DNA): TGTGCCAGCAGCCCTACGTCGGGAGGGACCGGGGAGCTGTTTTTT. The entire variable domain, with the rest obtained from reference TRBV7-3 and TRBJ2-2, is as follows: GAGVSQTPSNKVTEKGKYVELRCDPISGHTALYWYRQSLGQGPEFLIYFQGTGAADDSGLPNDRFFAVRPEGSVSTLKIQRTERGDSAVYLCASSPTSGGTGELFFGEGSRLTVL.

V is TRBV7-2 and J is TRBJ2-3; D possibly corresponds to TRBD2 (5 bases). CDR1 is SGHTA, CDR2 FQGNSA, per germline. The ends were cut back, 5 bases at V and 0 bases at J, with 18 bases in the middle. This CDR3 region has 17 residues. The CDR3 coding sequence is TGTGCCAGCAGCCACTCGCTCCACAGCGGTAGCACAGATACGCAGTATTTT. It encodes CASSHSLHSGSTDTQYF.

This clone was seen at least ten times. The rearrangement links TRBV15 to TRBJ1-1; 10 bases are shared with TRBD1. Germline lookup yields CDR1 LNHNV and CDR2 YYDKDF (reference sequence). The CDR3 length is 19 residues. J lost 4 bases, V lost 1 base, and 15 bases had no gene match. The CDR3 DNA follows: TGTGCCACCAGCAGAGGACGTAGGGACAGGGGCACAGCGGGCACTGAAGCTTTCTTT. Encoded protein: CATSRGRRDRGTAGTEAFF.

Only a few counts were recorded for this clone. This rearrangement joins TRBV7-3 to TRBJ2-7; D is possibly TRBD2 (6 bases). This CDR3 spans 13 amino acids. Trimming removed 5 bases at V and 5 bases at J, with 13 bases between. CDR1 SGHTA and CDR2 FQGTGA come from the germline V gene. The CDR3 sequence is CASSRLREDEQYF. The CDR3, as DNA: TGTGCCAGCAGCAGGCTAAGGGAGGACGAGCAGTACTTC.

The V gene is TRBV6-5, the J gene TRBJ1-2; tentative D call: TRBD1 (5 bases). From germline, CDR1 is MNHEY and CDR2 SVGAGI. This CDR3 spans 15 amino acids. V was pared by 5 bases and J by 4 bases, with 17 bases between. In DNA form, the CDR3 reads TGTGCCAGCAGTCTATACAGCTCAGGGAGCTATGGCTACACCTTC. It encodes CASSLYSSGSYGYTF.

The CDR3 nucleotides are TGTGCCAGCAGCCCTGGACAGGGGCTCAATGAGCAGTTCTTC. Its translation: CASSPGQGLNEQFF. The V and J genes are TRBV9 and TRBJ2-1; the match to TRBD1 covers 9 bases. The ends lost 4 bases at V and 6 bases at J; junction bases unmatched: 5. Germline V CDR1 and CDR2: SGDLS, YYNGEE. The CDR3 length is 14 residues.

J is TRBJ1-2 and V is TRBV5-1, with D perhaps matching TRBD1 (5 bases). CDR3 length: 14 residues. Germline lookup yields CDR1 SGHRS and CDR2 YFSETQ. V lost 4 bases, J lost 4 bases, and 14 bases lay in between. CDR3 nucleotide sequence: TGCGCCAGCAGCGACCGGCAGGGCAGCTATGGCTACACCTTC. It encodes CASSDRQGSYGYTF.

CDR3 protein: CAWSGGAGGPFGELFF. Here the CDR3 DNA reads TGTGCCTGGAGTGGGGGTGCGGGAGGACCGTTCGGGGAGCTGTTTTTT. The V call is TRBV30, the J call TRBJ2-2; 8 bases are shared with TRBD2. Trimming at V came to 1 base and at J to 7 bases, leaving 11 bases not matched to a gene. This CDR3 is built from 16 residues. Germline-derived CDR1 and CDR2 are GTSNPN and SVGIG (reference sequence).

The CDR3 DNA is TGTGCTAGTGCCGTTAAGAGGGGGGTCCTCGCGGAACAGACTGAAGCTTTCTTT. It codes for CASAVKRGVLAEQTEAFF. The J gene is TRBJ1-1, the V gene TRBV12-5, with D possibly TRBD1 on 6 matching bases. CDR3 length equals 18 residues. Germline CDR1 and CDR2: LGHNT and FRNRAP. The ends were cut back, 7 bases at V and 5 bases at J, with 29 bases in the middle.

The chain employs TRBV19 and TRBJ2-1; 7 bases are a match to TRBD2. The CDR3 runs 14 residues. V shed 6 bases, J shed 4 bases, and the junction held 6 bases outside the gene matches. CDR1 and CDR2 (germline): LNHDA, SQIVND (reference sequence). CDR3 in DNA: TGTGCCAGTAGGTATGGACTAGGGTACAATGAGCAGTTCTTC. It translates to CASRYGLGYNEQFF.

The rearrangement links TRBV2 to TRBJ1-2; D remains ambiguous. Trimming pared 8 bases from V and 9 bases from J, leaving 16 bases between. The CDR3 has 12 amino acids. Germline CDR1 SNHLY, CDR2 FYNNEI. The CDR3 DNA is TGTGCCAGCGGAGGGCCTGGGTCTAGCTACACCTTC. Its protein product is CASGGPGSSYTF.